Presented here are 22 T cell receptor beta chains from one specimen sequenced in a study of blood T cell repertoires in COVID-19. Clones were read by immunoSEQ multiplex PCR, and TCRdb kept only the in-frame ones, dropping some. The table has about 160,000 clones, approximately 83% seen once. The sequenced sample was peripheral blood. The receptors originated from a woman aged 80 or over with active or convalescent COVID-19.

The chain joins TRBV7-9 to TRBJ2-2; D is uncertain. V shed 6 bases and J shed 7 bases, with 15 bases lying between them. There are 14 residues in the CDR3. Germline CDR1 reads SEHNR; CDR2 reads FQNEAQ (reference sequence). CDR3: CASRSRNDGGELFF. Here the CDR3 DNA reads TGTGCCAGCAGAAGCAGGAATGATGGCGGGGAGCTGTTTTTT.

Note on this clone: Possible read error: a much larger clone is one base away. The CDR3 DNA follows: TGTGCCAGCAGCTTGGCTAGCGGGGGGGCGTGGGATACGCAGTATTTT. This codes for CASSLASGGAWDTQYF. The chain joins TRBV11-2 to TRBJ2-3; 12 positions agree with TRBD2. The CDR3 length is 16 residues. Trimming removed 3 bases from V and 6 bases from J; junction bases left unmatched: 7. Germline CDR1 is SGHAT and CDR2 is FQNNGV.

The chain couples TRBV27 to TRBJ1-6, with 9 positions matching TRBD1. The CDR3 runs to 17 residues. Germline assignment: CDR1 MNHEY and CDR2 SMNVEV (reference sequence). Unmatched junction bases numbered 5, after V lost 3 bases and J lost 2 bases. This CDR3 is CASSFKGQGPYNSPLHF. In DNA, the CDR3 is TGTGCCAGCAGTTTCAAGGGACAGGGCCCCTATAATTCACCCCTCCACTTT.

The chain joins TRBV7-9 to TRBJ2-7, with TRBD1 as a possible D gene (5 bases). CDR3 length: 16 residues. CDR1 and CDR2 (germline): SEHNR, FQNEAQ (reference sequence). V lost 4 bases and J lost 4, with 20 bases in between. This CDR3 is CASSSRKGAALYEQYF. CDR3 in DNA: TGTGCCAGCAGCTCCAGGAAAGGGGCAGCGTTATACGAGCAGTACTTC. The variable domain in full, completed from reference TRBV7-9 and TRBJ2-7, reads DTGVSQNPRHKITKRGQNVTFRCDPISEHNRLYWYRQTLGQGPEFLTYFQNEAQLEKSRLLSDRFSAERPKGSFSTLEIQRTEQGDSAMYLCASSSRKGAALYEQYFGPGTRLTVT.

This chain connects TRBV4-1 to TRBJ2-7; 7 bases are a match to TRBD2. CDR1 and CDR2 (germline): MGHRA, YSYEKL. The CDR3 is made up of 13 amino acids. The J segment lost 3 bases and the V segment lost 8 bases, leaving 7 bases of the junction unmatched. In DNA form, the CDR3 reads TGCGCCAGCTCTAGCGGCCCGAACTACGAGCAGTACTTC. Protein sequence: CASSSGPNYEQYF.

This chain connects TRBV6-5 to TRBJ1-2; TRBD1 matches 10 bases. Trimming took 0 bases from V and 8 from J; bases not matched to a gene: 9. The CDR3 spans 16 residues. Looked up from germline, CDR1 is MNHEY and CDR2 is SVGAGI. In DNA, the CDR3 is TGTGCCAGCAGTTACTCGTGGGACAGGGGCGTGGGGGGCTACACCTTC. This codes for CASSYSWDRGVGGYTF.

The chain carries TRBV5-6 and TRBJ1-2; D gene ambiguous. V lost 4 bases and J 7 bases, leaving 11 bases between the germline ends. Germline loops: CDR1 SGHDT, CDR2 YYEEEE. This CDR3 has 12 residues. CDR3 coding DNA: TGTGCCAGCAGCCTGGGAGGAACTGGCTACACCTTC. Translating gives CASSLGGTGYTF.

CDR3 residues: CASSQETGGAGNTIYF. The CDR3 DNA follows: TGCGCCAGCAGCCAGGAAACAGGGGGGGCTGGAAACACCATATATTTT. V is TRBV4-3 and J is TRBJ1-3; 8 bases align to TRBD1. Germline V CDR1 and CDR2: LGHNA, YSLEER. Unmatched junction bases numbered 6, after V lost 3 bases and J lost 2 bases. The CDR3 has 16 residues.

The V call is TRBV5-1, the J call TRBJ1-5, with 7 bases aligning to TRBD1. The CDR3 length is 14 residues. Germline V gene sequence: CDR1 SGHRS, CDR2 YFSETQ. V was pared by 4 bases and J by 4 bases, with 5 bases of the junction left unmatched. CDR3 residues: CASSRSGGNQPQHF. In DNA form, the CDR3 reads TGCGCCAGCAGCCGTTCAGGGGGGAATCAGCCCCAGCATTTT. Combining the CDR3 with reference TRBV5-1 and TRBJ1-5 gives the whole variable domain KAGVTQTPRYLIKTRGQQVTLSCSPISGHRSVSWYQQTPGQGLQFLFEYFSETQRNKGNFPGRFSGRQFSNSRSEMNVSTLELGDSALYLCASSRSGGNQPQHFGDGTRLSIL.

The V and J genes are TRBV5-6 and TRBJ1-2, with 10 bases lining up with TRBD1. Trimming took 4 bases from V and 0 from J; bases not matched to a gene: 9. The CDR3 has 17 amino acids. Germline V gene data show CDR1 as SGHDT and CDR2 as YYEEEE. DNA of the CDR3: TGTGCCAGCAGCAAGGAGCCCGGGACAGGGGCTAACTATGGCTACACCTTC. Translating it yields CASSKEPGTGANYGYTF.

The chain links TRBV2 to TRBJ2-7, with 12 bases fitting TRBD1. The germline CDR1 and CDR2 sequences are SNHLY and FYNNEI. The V and J ends lost 7 bases and 7 bases, in that order; junction bases with no gene match: 11. The CDR3 totals 15 residues. This chain's CDR3 is CASKNPGQGAREQYF. The CDR3 DNA reads as TGTGCCAGCAAGAACCCGGGACAGGGGGCGCGTGAGCAGTACTTC. The complete variable domain, with remaining parts taken from reference TRBV2 and TRBJ2-7, reads EPEVTQTPSHQVTQMGQEVILRCVPISNHLYFYWYRQILGQKVEFLVSFYNNEISEKSEIFDDQFSVERPDGSNFTLKIRSTKLEDSAMYFCASKNPGQGAREQYFGPGTRLTVT.

The CDR3 protein is CASILGQANNEQFF. In DNA form, the CDR3 reads TGTGCCAGCATACTGGGACAGGCGAACAATGAGCAGTTCTTC. V is TRBV7-9 and J is TRBJ2-1; the match to TRBD1 covers 8 bases. V shed 7 bases, J shed 5 bases, and the junction held 7 bases outside the gene matches. Per the germline V gene, CDR1 is SEHNR and CDR2 is FQNEAQ (reference sequence). The CDR3 is 14 residues long.

The CDR3 region is CASSEFGLYSNQPQHF. The CDR3 DNA sequence: TGTGCCAGCAGTGAGTTTGGGCTATATAGCAATCAGCCCCAGCATTTT. The rearrangement links TRBV2 to TRBJ1-5; no clear D gene. CDR1 and CDR2 (germline): SNHLY, FYNNEI. The CDR3 has 16 residues. Trimming cost V 3 bases and J 0 bases, with 12 bases left between them.

The chain recombines TRBV11-3 with TRBJ2-1; no clear D gene. The CDR3 covers 15 residues. Trimming took 1 base from V and 1 from J, leaving 8 bases between them. Germline CDR1 SGHNT, CDR2 YENEEA. This chain's CDR3 is CASSLGGLSYNEQFF. The CDR3 DNA follows: TGTGCCAGCAGCTTAGGAGGTTTATCCTACAATGAGCAGTTCTTC.

V and J are TRBV5-4 and TRBJ1-3; TRBD1 might be the D (6 bases). V was shortened by 1 base and J by 8 bases, with 13 bases between the two germline ends. Germline V gives CDR1 SGHNT, CDR2 YYREEE (reference sequence). The CDR3 has 14 residues. The CDR3 DNA reads as TGTGCCAGCAGCTTGACAGGGCCCGGAGACACCATATATTTT. Its translation: CASSLTGPGDTIYF.

Notes on this clone: The identical CDR3 is also encoded by other nucleotide sequences in the sample. For the CDR3, the DNA is TGTGCCAGCAGCTTGGGGAGCTCCTACGAGCAGTACTTC. Encoded protein: CASSLGSSYEQYF. The J gene is TRBJ2-7, the V gene TRBV5-4; D is ambiguous. The V end lost 0 bases, the J end lost 0 bases, and 4 bases lay between the germline ends. The germline CDR1 and CDR2 sequences are SGHNT and YYREEE (reference sequence). The CDR3 loop spans 13 amino acids.

This clone has just one count. The V and J genes are TRBV7-2 and TRBJ2-1, with 7 bases that match TRBD1. V was pared by 5 bases and J by 7 bases, with 11 bases of the junction left unmatched. Germline CDR1 is SGHTA and CDR2 is FQGNSA. This CDR3 contains 15 residues. In nucleotides, the CDR3 is TGTGCCAGCAGCAACAGGGGTCCAGGGGCAAATGAGCAGTTCTTC. Translation: CASSNRGPGANEQFF.

This chain links TRBV2 with TRBJ1-5; no clear D gene. Trimming removed 2 bases from V and 3 bases from J, with 11 bases in between. Per the germline V gene, CDR1 is SNHLY and CDR2 is FYNNEI. There are 15 residues in the CDR3. The CDR3 DNA is TGTGCCAGCAGTGAATTAAGCGGAAACAATCAGCCCCAGCATTTT. As protein: CASSELSGNNQPQHF.

This chain connects TRBV4-1 to TRBJ1-1, with D possibly being TRBD1 (5 bases). CDR1 MGHRA and CDR2 YSYEKL come from the germline V gene. There are 17 residues in the CDR3. The V end was cut by 3 bases, the J end by 11 bases, with 28 bases between. The CDR3 nucleotides are TGCGCCAGCAGCCAGGGGAGGGTGAGGACACCCAAAGATAGGGCTTTCTTT. Encoded protein: CASSQGRVRTPKDRAFF.

This clone occurred once. CDR3 sequence: CASSVVPGSTDTQYF. CDR3 sequence (DNA): TGTGCCAGCAGCGTAGTCCCAGGGAGCACAGATACGCAGTATTTT. V is TRBV9 and J is TRBJ2-3; D possibly corresponds to TRBD1 (5 bases). The V end lost 0 bases, the J end lost 0 bases, and 8 bases lay between the germline ends. The CDR3 has 15 residues. The germline V gene has CDR1 SGDLS and CDR2 YYNGEE.

The V gene is TRBV5-1, the J gene TRBJ1-2; 9 nucleotides agree with TRBD1. The CDR3 consists of 15 residues. V lost 4 bases and J lost 4; bases outside the gene matches: 8. The germline V gene has CDR1 SGHRS and CDR2 YFSETQ. CDR3 region: CASSGGQGMSYGYTF. The CDR3 nucleotides read TGCGCCAGCAGCGGAGGACAGGGGATGAGCTATGGCTACACCTTC.

This sequence joins TRBV12-3 or TRBV12-4 and TRBJ2-3, with D uncertain. V lost 2 bases and J lost 3, with 6 bases in between. CDR3 size: 13 residues. CDR3 loop: CASSLRRTDTQYF. The CDR3 nucleotides are TGTGCCAGCAGTTTACGCAGGACAGATACGCAGTATTTT.